A selection of T cell receptor beta chains follows, all from one sample in a study of blood T cell repertoires in COVID-19. The protocol was immunoSEQ multiplex PCR, while the TCRdb copy is restricted to in-frame clones and leaves out a portion. The sample lists 250,000 to 300,000 clones; 80% to 90% were seen once. The sample taken for sequencing was peripheral blood. The receptor set was obtained from a woman between 25 and 40 years old with COVID-19, enrolled during active disease. CDR3s include the opening cysteine and the closing phenylalanine or tryptophan. Each record gives: J gene, clone size, D gene, V gene, CDR3 protein, CDR3 DNA. D genes are given only for firm matches. A row's size may be missing; if present it is once, few, many or a size class.

j_gene: TRBJ2-7
abundance: -
d_gene: TRBD2
v_gene: TRBV3-1/TRBV3-2
CDR3aa: CASSPGLGSYEQYF
CDR3nt: TGTGCCAGCAGCCCGGGACTAGGCTCCTACGAGCAGTACTTC

j_gene: TRBJ1-1
abundance: -
d_gene: TRBD1
v_gene: TRBV19
CDR3aa: CASRTGRRLSAEAFF
CDR3nt: TGTGCCAGTAGGACAGGGCGACGGTTAAGCGCTGAAGCTTTCTTT

j_gene: TRBJ2-1
abundance: -
d_gene: -
v_gene: TRBV6-4
CDR3aa: CASSDSFIYNEQFF
CDR3nt: TGTGCCAGCAGTGACTCTTTCATTTACAATGAGCAGTTCTTC

j_gene: TRBJ2-4
abundance: -
d_gene: TRBD1
v_gene: TRBV11-2
CDR3aa: CASSLADRGLLVAKNIQYF
CDR3nt: TGTGCCAGCTCCCTAGCCGACAGGGGGCTCCTCGTAGCCAAAAACATTCAGTACTTC

j_gene: TRBJ2-1
abundance: -
d_gene: -
v_gene: TRBV6-5
CDR3aa: CASRGLNYNEQFF
CDR3nt: TGTGCCAGCAGGGGACTGAATTACAATGAGCAGTTCTTC

j_gene: TRBJ1-6
abundance: -
d_gene: TRBD1
v_gene: TRBV5-4
CDR3aa: CASSADRGVSPLHF
CDR3nt: TGTGCCAGCAGCGCCGACAGGGGGGTATCACCCCTCCACTTT

j_gene: TRBJ1-2
abundance: few
d_gene: -
v_gene: TRBV25-1
CDR3aa: CASIIRKEDGYTF
CDR3nt: TGTGCCAGCATAATCCGGAAGGAGGATGGCTACACCTTC

j_gene: TRBJ1-1
abundance: -
d_gene: -
v_gene: TRBV7-9
CDR3aa: CASSQQENTEAFF
CDR3nt: TGTGCCAGCAGCCAACAGGAGAACACTGAAGCTTTCTTT

j_gene: TRBJ2-1
abundance: -
d_gene: -
v_gene: TRBV3-1/TRBV3-2
CDR3aa: CASSYGTYSYNEQFF
CDR3nt: TGTGCCAGCAGCTACGGGACTTATTCCTACAATGAGCAGTTCTTC

j_gene: TRBJ2-7
abundance: -
d_gene: TRBD2
v_gene: TRBV7-8
CDR3aa: CASSFGGVRLYEQYF
CDR3nt: TGTGCCAGCAGCTTCGGGGGGGTGAGATTATACGAGCAGTACTTC

j_gene: TRBJ1-6
abundance: -
d_gene: TRBD1
v_gene: TRBV19
CDR3aa: CASSIYGTGSSSYNSPLHF
CDR3nt: TGTGCCAGTAGTATATATGGGACAGGATCGAGCTCCTATAATTCACCCCTCCACTTT

j_gene: TRBJ2-1
abundance: -
d_gene: TRBD2
v_gene: TRBV3-1/TRBV3-2
CDR3aa: CASSQVGGLAGIEQFF
CDR3nt: TGTGCCAGCAGCCAAGTAGGAGGACTAGCGGGTATTGAGCAGTTCTTC

j_gene: TRBJ1-4
abundance: -
d_gene: TRBD1
v_gene: TRBV12-3/TRBV12-4
CDR3aa: CASSLQGEEKLFF
CDR3nt: TGTGCCAGCAGCCTCCAGGGGGAAGAAAAACTGTTTTTT

j_gene: TRBJ2-1
abundance: -
d_gene: -
v_gene: TRBV3-1/TRBV3-2
CDR3aa: CASSQGGPYNEQFF
CDR3nt: TGTGCCAGCAGCCAGGGGGGGCCCTACAATGAGCAGTTCTTC

j_gene: TRBJ1-3
abundance: -
d_gene: -
v_gene: TRBV3-1/TRBV3-2
CDR3aa: CASRANLWNTIYF
CDR3nt: TGTGCCAGCCGTGCGAACCTTTGGAACACCATATATTTT

j_gene: TRBJ2-7
abundance: -
d_gene: TRBD2
v_gene: TRBV4-1
CDR3aa: CASTPLLAAPYEQYF
CDR3nt: TGCGCCAGCACCCCTCTACTAGCGGCGCCCTACGAGCAGTACTTC

j_gene: TRBJ2-7
abundance: few
d_gene: -
v_gene: TRBV3-1/TRBV3-2
CDR3aa: CASSQAGVGYEQYF
CDR3nt: TGTGCCAGCAGCCAAGCGGGGGTGGGGTACGAGCAGTACTTC

j_gene: TRBJ1-1
abundance: -
d_gene: TRBD1
v_gene: TRBV2
CDR3aa: CASGKGQGRAEAFF
CDR3nt: TGTGCCAGCGGAAAGGGACAGGGGCGGGCTGAAGCTTTCTTT

j_gene: TRBJ1-2
abundance: once
d_gene: -
v_gene: TRBV23-1
CDR3aa: CASIQPDRNGYTF
CDR3nt: TGCGCCAGCATACAACCTGACAGGAATGGCTACACCTTC

j_gene: TRBJ2-1
abundance: -
d_gene: -
v_gene: TRBV3-1/TRBV3-2
CDR3aa: CASSQELESYNEQFF
CDR3nt: TGTGCCAGCAGCCAAGAGTTAGAAAGTTACAATGAGCAGTTCTTC

j_gene: TRBJ1-6
abundance: -
d_gene: -
v_gene: TRBV30
CDR3aa: CAWSFFLGSYNSPLHF
CDR3nt: TGTGCCTGGAGTTTTTTTCTGGGCAGCTATAATTCACCCCTCCACTTT

j_gene: TRBJ1-2
abundance: -
d_gene: -
v_gene: TRBV3-1/TRBV3-2
CDR3aa: CASSWASGDYGYTF
CDR3nt: TGTGCCAGCAGCTGGGCTTCCGGGGACTATGGCTACACCTTC

j_gene: TRBJ2-2
abundance: -
d_gene: -
v_gene: TRBV5-6
CDR3aa: CASSLPSVRGPNTGELFF
CDR3nt: TGTGCCAGCAGCTTGCCGAGCGTGCGGGGTCCGAACACCGGGGAGCTGTTTTTT

j_gene: TRBJ2-7
abundance: -
d_gene: TRBD2
v_gene: TRBV18
CDR3aa: CASSPPESSGAHEQYF
CDR3nt: TGTGCCAGCTCACCACCCGAATCTAGCGGGGCCCACGAGCAGTACTTC

j_gene: TRBJ2-1
abundance: -
d_gene: TRBD2
v_gene: TRBV9
CDR3aa: CASSLLAGGREQFF
CDR3nt: TGTGCCAGCAGTTTACTAGCGGGGGGGCGAGAGCAGTTCTTC

j_gene: TRBJ2-2
abundance: -
d_gene: TRBD2
v_gene: TRBV15
CDR3aa: CATSRLAVITNTGELFF
CDR3nt: TGTGCCACCAGCAGACTAGCGGTTATTACGAACACCGGGGAGCTGTTTTTT

j_gene: TRBJ2-7
abundance: -
d_gene: -
v_gene: TRBV9
CDR3aa: CASSVGSSYEQYF
CDR3nt: TGTGCCAGCAGCGTTGGGAGCTCCTACGAGCAGTACTTC

j_gene: TRBJ1-2
abundance: -
d_gene: -
v_gene: TRBV7-9
CDR3aa: CASTYSPYGYTF
CDR3nt: TGTGCCAGCACCTACAGTCCCTATGGCTACACCTTC

j_gene: TRBJ1-3
abundance: few
d_gene: TRBD1
v_gene: TRBV14
CDR3aa: CASSSSDRENTIYF
CDR3nt: TGTGCCAGCAGCTCCTCGGACAGGGAAAACACCATATATTTT

j_gene: TRBJ1-2
abundance: -
d_gene: TRBD1
v_gene: TRBV7-2
CDR3aa: CASSWGLGTGNRGGYTF
CDR3nt: TGTGCCAGCAGCTGGGGGCTGGGGACAGGGAACAGAGGTGGCTACACCTTC

j_gene: TRBJ2-1
abundance: -
d_gene: -
v_gene: TRBV5-1
CDR3aa: CASSPLDRYNEQFF
CDR3nt: TGCGCCAGCAGCCCGCTTGACAGATACAATGAGCAGTTCTTC

j_gene: TRBJ1-2
abundance: -
d_gene: TRBD1
v_gene: TRBV24-1
CDR3aa: CATSAGTGLYGYTF
CDR3nt: TGTGCCACCAGTGCTGGGACAGGGCTTTATGGCTACACCTTC

j_gene: TRBJ2-3
abundance: -
d_gene: TRBD2
v_gene: TRBV19
CDR3aa: CASSIGLAGPYTQYF
CDR3nt: TGTGCCAGTAGTATCGGACTAGCGGGGCCCTATACGCAGTATTTT